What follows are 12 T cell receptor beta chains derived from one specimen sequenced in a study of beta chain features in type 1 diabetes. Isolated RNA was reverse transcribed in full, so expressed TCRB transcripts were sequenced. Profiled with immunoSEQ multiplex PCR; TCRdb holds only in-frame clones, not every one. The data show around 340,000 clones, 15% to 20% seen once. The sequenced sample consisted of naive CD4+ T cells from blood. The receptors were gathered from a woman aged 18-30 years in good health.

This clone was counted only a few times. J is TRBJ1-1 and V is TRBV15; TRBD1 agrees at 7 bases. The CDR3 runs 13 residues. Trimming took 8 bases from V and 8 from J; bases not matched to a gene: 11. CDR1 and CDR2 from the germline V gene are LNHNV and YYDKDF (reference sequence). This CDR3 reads CATSRGTDKEAFF. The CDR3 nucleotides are TGTGCCACCTCTAGAGGGACAGATAAGGAAGCTTTCTTT. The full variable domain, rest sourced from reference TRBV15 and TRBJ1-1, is DAMVIQNPRYQVTQFGKPVTLSCSQTLNHNVMYWYQQKSSQAPKLLFHYYDKDFNNEADTPDNFQSRRPNTSFCFLDIRSPGLGDTAMYLCATSRGTDKEAFFGQGTRLTVV.

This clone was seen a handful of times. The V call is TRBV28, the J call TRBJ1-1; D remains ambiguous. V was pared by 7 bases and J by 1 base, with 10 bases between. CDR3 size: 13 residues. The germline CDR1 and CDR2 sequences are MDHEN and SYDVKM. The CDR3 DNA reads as TGTGCCAGCAAGTACAGAGAGAACACTGAAGCTTTCTTT. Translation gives CASKYRENTEAFF.

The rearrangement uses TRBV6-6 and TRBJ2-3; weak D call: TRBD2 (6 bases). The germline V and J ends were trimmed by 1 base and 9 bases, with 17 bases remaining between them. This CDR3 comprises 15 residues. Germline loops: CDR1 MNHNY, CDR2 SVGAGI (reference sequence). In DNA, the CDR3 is TGTGCCAGCAGTTACTGGGGCGGAGGGGTTGGCACGCAGTATTTT. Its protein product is CASSYWGGGVGTQYF.

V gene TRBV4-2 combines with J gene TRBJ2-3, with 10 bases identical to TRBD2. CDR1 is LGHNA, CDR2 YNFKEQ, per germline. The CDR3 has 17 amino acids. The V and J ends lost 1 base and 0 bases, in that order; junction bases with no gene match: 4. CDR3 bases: TGTGCCAGCAGCCAAGCCTTACTAGCGGGGAGCACAGATACGCAGTATTTT. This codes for CASSQALLAGSTDTQYF.

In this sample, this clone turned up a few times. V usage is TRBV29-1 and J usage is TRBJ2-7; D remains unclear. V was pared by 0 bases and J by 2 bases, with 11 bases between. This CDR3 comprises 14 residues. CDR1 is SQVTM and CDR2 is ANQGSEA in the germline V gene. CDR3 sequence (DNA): TGCAGCGTTGAAGACACAGTGAACCCCTACGAGCAGTACTTC. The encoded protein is CSVEDTVNPYEQYF.

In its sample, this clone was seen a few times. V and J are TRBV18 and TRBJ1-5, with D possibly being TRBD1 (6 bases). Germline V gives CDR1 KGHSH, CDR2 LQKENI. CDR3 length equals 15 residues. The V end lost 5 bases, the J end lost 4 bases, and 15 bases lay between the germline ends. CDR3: CASSASGDGNQPQHF. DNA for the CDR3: TGTGCCAGCTCAGCCTCAGGGGACGGGAATCAGCCCCAGCATTTT.

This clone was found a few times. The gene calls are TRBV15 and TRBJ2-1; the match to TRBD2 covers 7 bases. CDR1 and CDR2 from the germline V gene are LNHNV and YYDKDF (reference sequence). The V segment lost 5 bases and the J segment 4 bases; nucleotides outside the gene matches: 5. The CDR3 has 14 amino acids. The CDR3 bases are TGTGCCACCAGCCGGGAGGTCCAATACAATGAGCAGTTCTTC. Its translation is CATSREVQYNEQFF.

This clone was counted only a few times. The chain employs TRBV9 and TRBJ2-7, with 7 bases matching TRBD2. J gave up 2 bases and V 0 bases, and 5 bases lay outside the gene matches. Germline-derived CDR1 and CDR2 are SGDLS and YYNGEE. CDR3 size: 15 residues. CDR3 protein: CASSVGASGAYEQYF. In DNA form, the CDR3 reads TGTGCCAGCAGCGTAGGGGCAAGCGGGGCCTACGAGCAGTACTTC.

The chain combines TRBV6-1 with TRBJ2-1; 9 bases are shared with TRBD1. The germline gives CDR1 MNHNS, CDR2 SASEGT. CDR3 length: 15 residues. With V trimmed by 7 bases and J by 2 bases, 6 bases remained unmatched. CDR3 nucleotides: TGTGCCAGCATCCTGGGACAGGGTCCCTACAATGAGCAGTTCTTC. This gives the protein CASILGQGPYNEQFF.

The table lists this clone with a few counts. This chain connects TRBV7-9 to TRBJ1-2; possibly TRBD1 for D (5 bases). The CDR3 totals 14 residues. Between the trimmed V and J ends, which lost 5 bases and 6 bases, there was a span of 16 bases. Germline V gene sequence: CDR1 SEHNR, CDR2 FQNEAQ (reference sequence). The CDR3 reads CASSTLLIGDGYTF. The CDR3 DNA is TGTGCCAGCAGCACCCTGCTCATAGGGGATGGCTACACCTTC.

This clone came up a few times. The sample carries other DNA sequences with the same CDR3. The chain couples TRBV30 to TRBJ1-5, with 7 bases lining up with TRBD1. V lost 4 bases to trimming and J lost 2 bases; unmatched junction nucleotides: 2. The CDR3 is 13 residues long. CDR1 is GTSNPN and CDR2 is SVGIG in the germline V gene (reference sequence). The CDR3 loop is CAWTGGGNQPQHF. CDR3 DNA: TGTGCCTGGACAGGGGGTGGCAATCAGCCCCAGCATTTT.

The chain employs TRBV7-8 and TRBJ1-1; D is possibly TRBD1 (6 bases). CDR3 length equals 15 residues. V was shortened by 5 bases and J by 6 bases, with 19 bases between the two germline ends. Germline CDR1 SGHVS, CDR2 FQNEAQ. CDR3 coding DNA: TGTGCCAGCAGCCCCCGAAGGGGGATGGGCCCTGAAGCTTTCTTT. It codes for CASSPRRGMGPEAFF.